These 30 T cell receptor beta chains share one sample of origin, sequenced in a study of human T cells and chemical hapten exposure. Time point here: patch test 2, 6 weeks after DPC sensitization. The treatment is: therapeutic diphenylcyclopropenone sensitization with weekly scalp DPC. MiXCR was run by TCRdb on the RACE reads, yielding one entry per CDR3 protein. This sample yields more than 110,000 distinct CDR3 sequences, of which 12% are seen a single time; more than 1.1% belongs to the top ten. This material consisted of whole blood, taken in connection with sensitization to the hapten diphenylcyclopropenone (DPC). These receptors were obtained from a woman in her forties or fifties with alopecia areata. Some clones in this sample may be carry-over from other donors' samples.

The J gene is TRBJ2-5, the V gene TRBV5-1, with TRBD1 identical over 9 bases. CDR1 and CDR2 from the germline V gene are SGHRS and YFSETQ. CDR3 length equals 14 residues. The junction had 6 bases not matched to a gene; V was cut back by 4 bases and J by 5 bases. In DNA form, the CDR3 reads TGCGCCAGCAGCGCGACAGGGGGTACGGAGACCCAGTACTTC. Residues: CASSATGGTETQYF.

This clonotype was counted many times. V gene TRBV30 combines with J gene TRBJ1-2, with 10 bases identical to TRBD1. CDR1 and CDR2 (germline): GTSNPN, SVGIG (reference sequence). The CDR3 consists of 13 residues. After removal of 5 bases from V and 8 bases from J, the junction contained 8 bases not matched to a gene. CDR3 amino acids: CAWETGGALGYTF. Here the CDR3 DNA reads TGTGCCTGGGAGACAGGGGGCGCGCTGGGCTACACCTTC.

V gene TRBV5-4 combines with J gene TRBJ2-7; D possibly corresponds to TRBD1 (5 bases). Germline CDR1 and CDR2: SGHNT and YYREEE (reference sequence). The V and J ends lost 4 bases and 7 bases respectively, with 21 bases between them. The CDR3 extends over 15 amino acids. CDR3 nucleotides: TGTGCCAGCAGCCGTATCGACTCTGGGGCTTGGGAGCAGTACTTC. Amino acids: CASSRIDSGAWEQYF.

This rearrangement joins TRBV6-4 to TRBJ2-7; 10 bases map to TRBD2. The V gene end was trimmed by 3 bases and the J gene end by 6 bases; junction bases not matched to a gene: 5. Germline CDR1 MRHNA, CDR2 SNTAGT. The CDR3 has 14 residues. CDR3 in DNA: TGTGCCAGCAGTGAGGCAGCGGGAGGGCTCGAGCAGTACTTC. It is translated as CASSEAAGGLEQYF.

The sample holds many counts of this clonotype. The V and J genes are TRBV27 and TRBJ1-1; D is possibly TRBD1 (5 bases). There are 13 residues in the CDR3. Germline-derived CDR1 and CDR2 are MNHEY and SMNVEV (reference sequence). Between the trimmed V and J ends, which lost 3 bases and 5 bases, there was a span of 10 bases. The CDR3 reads CASSLGVGTEAFF. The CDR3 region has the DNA TGTGCCAGCAGTTTGGGGGTCGGAACTGAAGCTTTCTTT.

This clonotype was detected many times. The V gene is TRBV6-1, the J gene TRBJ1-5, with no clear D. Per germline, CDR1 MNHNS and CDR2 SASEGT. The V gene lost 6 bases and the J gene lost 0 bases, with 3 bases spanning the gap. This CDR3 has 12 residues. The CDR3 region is CASRYSNQPQHF. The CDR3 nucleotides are TGTGCCAGCAGATATAGCAATCAGCCCCAGCATTTT.

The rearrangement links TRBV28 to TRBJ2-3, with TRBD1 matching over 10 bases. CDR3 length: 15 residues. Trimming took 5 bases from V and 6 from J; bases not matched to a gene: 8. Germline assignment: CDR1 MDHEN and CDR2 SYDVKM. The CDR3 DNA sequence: TGTGCCAGCAGTCACCCCGGGACAGGGGTCGATACGCAGTATTTT. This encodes CASSHPGTGVDTQYF.

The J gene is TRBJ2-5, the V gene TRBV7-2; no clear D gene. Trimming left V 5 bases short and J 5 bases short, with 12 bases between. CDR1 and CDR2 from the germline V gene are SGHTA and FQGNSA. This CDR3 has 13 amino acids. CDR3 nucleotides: TGTGCCAGCAGCCCTCGGTACTTGGAGACCCAGTACTTC. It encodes CASSPRYLETQYF.

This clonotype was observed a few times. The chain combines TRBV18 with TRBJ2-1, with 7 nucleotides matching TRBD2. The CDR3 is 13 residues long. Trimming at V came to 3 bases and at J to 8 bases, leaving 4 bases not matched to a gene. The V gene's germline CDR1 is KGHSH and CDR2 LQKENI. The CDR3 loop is CASSPGLEYEQFF. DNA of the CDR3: TGTGCCAGCTCACCTGGACTAGAGTATGAGCAGTTCTTC. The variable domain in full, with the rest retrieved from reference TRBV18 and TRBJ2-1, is NAGVMQNPRHLVRRRGQEARLRCSPMKGHSHVYWYRQLPEEGLKFMVYLQKENIIDESGMPKERFSAEFPKEGPSILRIQQVVRGDSAAYFCASSPGLEYEQFFGPGTRLTVL.

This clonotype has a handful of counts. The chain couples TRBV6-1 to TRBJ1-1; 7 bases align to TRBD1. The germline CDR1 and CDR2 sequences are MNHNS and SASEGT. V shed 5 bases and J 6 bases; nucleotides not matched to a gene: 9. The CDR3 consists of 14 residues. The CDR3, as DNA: TGTGCCAGCAGTAGGGAACAGGGGTTACCTGAAGCTTTCTTT. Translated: CASSREQGLPEAFF.

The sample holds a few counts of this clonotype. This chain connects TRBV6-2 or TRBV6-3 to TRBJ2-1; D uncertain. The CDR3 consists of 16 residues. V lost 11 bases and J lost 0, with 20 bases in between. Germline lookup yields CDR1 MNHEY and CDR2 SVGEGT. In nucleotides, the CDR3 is TGTGCCTCTCAAGGGTCGGGTTCAAGCTCCTACAATGAGCAGTTCTTC. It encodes CASQGSGSSSYNEQFF.

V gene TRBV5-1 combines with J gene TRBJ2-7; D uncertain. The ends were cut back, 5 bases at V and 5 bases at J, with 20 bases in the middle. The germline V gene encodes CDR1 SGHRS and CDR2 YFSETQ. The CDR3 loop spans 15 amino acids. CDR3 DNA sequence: TGCGCCAGCAGTCCGGACGGCGCGTCCTTGGACGAGCAGTACTTC. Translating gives CASSPDGASLDEQYF.

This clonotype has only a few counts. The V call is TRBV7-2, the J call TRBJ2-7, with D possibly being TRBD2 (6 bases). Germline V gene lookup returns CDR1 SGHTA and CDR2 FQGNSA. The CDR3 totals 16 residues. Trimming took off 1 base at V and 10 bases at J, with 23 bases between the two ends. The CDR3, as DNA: TGTGCCAGCAGCTTAGTAGGGAGAGTTGAGACGGGAGCCCAGTACTTC. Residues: CASSLVGRVETGAQYF.

Here the CDR3 reads CASSHGPLGEQYF. In DNA form, the CDR3 reads TGTGCCAGCAGCCATGGCCCCCTGGGCGAGCAGTACTTC. The genes are TRBV11-3 and TRBJ2-7, with no clear D. The CDR3 contains 13 residues. Trimming removed 5 bases at V and 6 bases at J, with 14 bases between. Germline V gene data show CDR1 as SGHNT and CDR2 as YENEEA.

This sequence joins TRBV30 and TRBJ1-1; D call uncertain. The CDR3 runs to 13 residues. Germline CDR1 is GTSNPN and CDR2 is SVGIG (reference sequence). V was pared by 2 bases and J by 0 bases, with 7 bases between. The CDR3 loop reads CAWSPQLNTEAFF. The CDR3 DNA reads TGTGCCTGGAGTCCACAGCTGAACACTGAAGCTTTCTTT.

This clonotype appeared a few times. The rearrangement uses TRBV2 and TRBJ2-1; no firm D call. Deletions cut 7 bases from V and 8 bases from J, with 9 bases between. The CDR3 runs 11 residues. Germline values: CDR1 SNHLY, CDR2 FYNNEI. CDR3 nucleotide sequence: TGTGCCAGCAATCTCGGCCATGAGCAGTTCTTC. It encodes CASNLGHEQFF. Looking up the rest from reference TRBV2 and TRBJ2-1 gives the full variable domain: EPEVTQTPSHQVTQMGQEVILRCVPISNHLYFYWYRQILGQKVEFLVSFYNNEISEKSEIFDDQFSVERPDGSNFTLKIRSTKLEDSAMYFCASNLGHEQFFGPGTRLTVL.

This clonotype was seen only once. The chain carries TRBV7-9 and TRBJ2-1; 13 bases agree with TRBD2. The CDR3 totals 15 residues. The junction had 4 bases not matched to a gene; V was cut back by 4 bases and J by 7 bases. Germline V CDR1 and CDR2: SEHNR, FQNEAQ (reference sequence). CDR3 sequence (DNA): TGTGCCAGCAGCTCACTAGCGGGGGGGCCGAATGAGCAGTTCTTC. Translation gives CASSSLAGGPNEQFF.

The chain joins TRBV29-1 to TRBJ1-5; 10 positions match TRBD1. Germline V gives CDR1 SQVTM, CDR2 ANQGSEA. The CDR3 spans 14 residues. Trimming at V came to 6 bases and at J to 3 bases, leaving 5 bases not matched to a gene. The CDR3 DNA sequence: TGCAGCGTCTGGACAGGGGGGGCCAATCAGCCCCAGCATTTT. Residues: CSVWTGGANQPQHF. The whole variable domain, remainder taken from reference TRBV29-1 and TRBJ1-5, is SAVISQKPSRDICQRGTSLTIQCQVDSQVTMMFWYRQQPGQSLTLIATANQGSEATYESGFVIDKFPISRPNLTFSTLTVSNMSPEDSSIYLCSVWTGGANQPQHFGDGTRLSIL.

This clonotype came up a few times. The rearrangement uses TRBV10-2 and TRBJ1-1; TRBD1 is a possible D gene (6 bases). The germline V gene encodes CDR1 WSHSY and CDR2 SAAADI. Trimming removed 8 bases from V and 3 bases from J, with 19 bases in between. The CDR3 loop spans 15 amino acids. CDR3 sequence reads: CASGGGQGSDTEAFF. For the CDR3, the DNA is TGCGCCAGCGGAGGGGGGCAGGGCTCGGACACTGAAGCTTTCTTT.

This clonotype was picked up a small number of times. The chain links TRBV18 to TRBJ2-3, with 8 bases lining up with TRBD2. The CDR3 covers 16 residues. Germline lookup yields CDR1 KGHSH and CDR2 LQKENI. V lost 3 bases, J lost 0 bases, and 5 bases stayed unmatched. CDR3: CASSPLGGGSTDTQYF. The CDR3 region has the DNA TGTGCCAGCTCACCTCTCGGCGGGGGGAGCACAGATACGCAGTATTTT. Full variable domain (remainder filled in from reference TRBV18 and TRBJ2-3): NAGVMQNPRHLVRRRGQEARLRCSPMKGHSHVYWYRQLPEEGLKFMVYLQKENIIDESGMPKERFSAEFPKEGPSILRIQQVVRGDSAAYFCASSPLGGGSTDTQYFGPGTRLTVL.

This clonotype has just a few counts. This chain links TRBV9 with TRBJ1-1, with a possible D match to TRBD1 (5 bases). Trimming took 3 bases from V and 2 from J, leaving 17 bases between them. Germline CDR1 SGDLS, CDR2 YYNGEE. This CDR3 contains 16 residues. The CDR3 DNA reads TGTGCCAGCAGCGCAAGAACCGGGACGGCAAACACTGAAGCTTTCTTT. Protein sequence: CASSARTGTANTEAFF.

The CDR3 DNA is TGTGCCAGCAGTGAGGCGAGCAATCAGCCCCAGCATTTT. This encodes CASSEASNQPQHF. J is TRBJ1-5 and V is TRBV6-1; D remains ambiguous. Trimming stripped 3 bases from V and 1 base from J, with 4 bases between. Germline CDR1 reads MNHNS; CDR2 reads SASEGT. The CDR3 is 13 amino acids.

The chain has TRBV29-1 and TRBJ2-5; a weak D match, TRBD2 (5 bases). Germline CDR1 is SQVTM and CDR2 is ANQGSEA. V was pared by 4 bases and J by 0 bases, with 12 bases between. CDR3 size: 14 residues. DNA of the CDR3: TGCAGCGTTGGGGGAAGAGGGAACCAAGAGACCCAGTACTTC. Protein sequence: CSVGGRGNQETQYF.

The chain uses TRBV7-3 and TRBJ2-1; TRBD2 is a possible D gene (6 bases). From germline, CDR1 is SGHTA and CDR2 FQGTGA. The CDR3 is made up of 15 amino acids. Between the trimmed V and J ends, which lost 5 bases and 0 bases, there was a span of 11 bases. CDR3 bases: TGTGCCAGCAGCCCCCAGCGGGCCTCCTACAATGAGCAGTTCTTC. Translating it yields CASSPQRASYNEQFF.

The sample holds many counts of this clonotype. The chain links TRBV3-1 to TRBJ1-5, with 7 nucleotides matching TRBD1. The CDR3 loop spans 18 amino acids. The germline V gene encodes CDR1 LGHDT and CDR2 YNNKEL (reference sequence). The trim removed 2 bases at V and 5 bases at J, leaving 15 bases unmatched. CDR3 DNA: TGTGCCAGCAGCCAATTCCCCCCCTTGACAGGGAGGGATCAGCCCCAGCATTTT. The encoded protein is CASSQFPPLTGRDQPQHF.

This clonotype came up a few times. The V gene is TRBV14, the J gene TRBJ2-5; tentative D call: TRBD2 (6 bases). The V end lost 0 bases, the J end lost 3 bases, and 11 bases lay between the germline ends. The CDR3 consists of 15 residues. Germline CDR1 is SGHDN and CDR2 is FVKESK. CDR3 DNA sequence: TGTGCCAGCAGCCAAGACGTCCCGGGAGAAGAGACCCAGTACTTC. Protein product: CASSQDVPGEETQYF.

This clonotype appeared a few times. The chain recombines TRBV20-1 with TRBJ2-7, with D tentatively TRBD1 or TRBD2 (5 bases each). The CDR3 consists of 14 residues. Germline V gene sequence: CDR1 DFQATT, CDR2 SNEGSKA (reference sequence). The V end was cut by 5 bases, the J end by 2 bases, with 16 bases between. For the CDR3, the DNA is TGCAGTGCTGCCCGGGACGGAGGACCCTACGAGCAGTACTTC. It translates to CSAARDGGPYEQYF.

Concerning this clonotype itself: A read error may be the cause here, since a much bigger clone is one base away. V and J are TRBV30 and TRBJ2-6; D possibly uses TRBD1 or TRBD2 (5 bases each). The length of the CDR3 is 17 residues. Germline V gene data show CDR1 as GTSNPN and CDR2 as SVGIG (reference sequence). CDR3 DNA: TGTACCTGGAGGAGCTCCTCCGCTGTGGGGGTGGCCAACGTCCTGACTTTC. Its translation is CTWRSSSAVGVANVLTF.

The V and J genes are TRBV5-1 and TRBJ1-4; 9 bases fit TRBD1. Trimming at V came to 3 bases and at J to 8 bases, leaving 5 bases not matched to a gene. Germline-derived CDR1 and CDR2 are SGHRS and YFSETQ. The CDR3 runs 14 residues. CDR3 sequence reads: CASSYRGLGEKLFF. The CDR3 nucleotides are TGCGCCAGCAGCTACAGGGGGCTTGGGGAAAAACTGTTTTTT.

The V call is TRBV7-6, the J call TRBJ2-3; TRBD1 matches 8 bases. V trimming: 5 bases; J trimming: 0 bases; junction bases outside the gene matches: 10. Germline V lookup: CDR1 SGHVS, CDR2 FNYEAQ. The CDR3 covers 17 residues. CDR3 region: CASSPIPGQGSTDTQYF. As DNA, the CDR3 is TGTGCCAGCAGCCCCATCCCAGGACAGGGTAGCACAGATACGCAGTATTTT.